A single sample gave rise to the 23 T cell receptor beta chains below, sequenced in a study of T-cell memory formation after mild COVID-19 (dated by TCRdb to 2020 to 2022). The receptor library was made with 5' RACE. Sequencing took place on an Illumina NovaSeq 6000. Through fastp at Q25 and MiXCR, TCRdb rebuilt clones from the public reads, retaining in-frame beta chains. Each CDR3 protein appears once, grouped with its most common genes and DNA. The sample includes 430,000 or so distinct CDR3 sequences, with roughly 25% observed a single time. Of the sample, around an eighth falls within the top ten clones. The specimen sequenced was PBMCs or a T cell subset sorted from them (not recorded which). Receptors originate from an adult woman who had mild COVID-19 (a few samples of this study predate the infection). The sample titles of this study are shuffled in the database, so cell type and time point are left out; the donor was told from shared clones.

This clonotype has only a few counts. DNA of the CDR3: TGTGCCAGCAGTGCCCGACTAGCGGTCTACAATGAGCAGTTCTTC. Translation: CASSARLAVYNEQFF. The genes are TRBV2 and TRBJ2-1; TRBD2 matches 9 bases. Germline V lookup: CDR1 SNHLY, CDR2 FYNNEI. The CDR3 runs to 15 residues. Trimming at V came to 4 bases and at J to 3 bases, leaving 4 bases not matched to a gene.

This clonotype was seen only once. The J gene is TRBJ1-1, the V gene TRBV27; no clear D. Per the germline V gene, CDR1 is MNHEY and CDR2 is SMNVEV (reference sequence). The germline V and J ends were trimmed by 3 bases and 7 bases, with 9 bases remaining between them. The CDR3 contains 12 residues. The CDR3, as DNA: TGTGCCAGCAGTTTTCAAAACGGTGAAGCTTTCTTT. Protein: CASSFQNGEAFF.

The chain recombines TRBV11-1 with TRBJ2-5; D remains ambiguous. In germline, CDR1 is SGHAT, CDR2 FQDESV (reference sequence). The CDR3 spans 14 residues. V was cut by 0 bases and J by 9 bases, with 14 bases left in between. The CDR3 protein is CASSLAFGPSAQYF. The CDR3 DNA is TGTGCCAGCAGCTTAGCATTCGGGCCCTCGGCCCAGTACTTC.

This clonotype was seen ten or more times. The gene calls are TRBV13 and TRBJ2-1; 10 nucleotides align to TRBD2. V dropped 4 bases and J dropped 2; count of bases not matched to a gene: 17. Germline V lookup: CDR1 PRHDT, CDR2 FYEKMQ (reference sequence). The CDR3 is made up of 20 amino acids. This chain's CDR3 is CASSSTLVAGGHKTYNEQFF. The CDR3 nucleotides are TGTGCCAGCAGCTCCACTCTAGTAGCGGGGGGACATAAGACCTACAATGAGCAGTTCTTC.

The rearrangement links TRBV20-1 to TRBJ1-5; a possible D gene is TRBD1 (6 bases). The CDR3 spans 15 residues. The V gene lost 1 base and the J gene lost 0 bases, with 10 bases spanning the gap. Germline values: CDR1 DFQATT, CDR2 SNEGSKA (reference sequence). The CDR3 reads CSARGGGSSNQPQHF. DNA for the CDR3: TGCAGTGCTAGAGGTGGGGGCAGTAGCAATCAGCCCCAGCATTTT.

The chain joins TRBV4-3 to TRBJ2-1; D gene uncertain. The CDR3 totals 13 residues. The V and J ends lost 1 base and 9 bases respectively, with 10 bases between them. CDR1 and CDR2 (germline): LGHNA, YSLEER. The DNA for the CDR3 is TGCGCCAGCAGCCAAGGGAAGGGTAGTGAGCAGTTCTTC. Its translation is CASSQGKGSEQFF.

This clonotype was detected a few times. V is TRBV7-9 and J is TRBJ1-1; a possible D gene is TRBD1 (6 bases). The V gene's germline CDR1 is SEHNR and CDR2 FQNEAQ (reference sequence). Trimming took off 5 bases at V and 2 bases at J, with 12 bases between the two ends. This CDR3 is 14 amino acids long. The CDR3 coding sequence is TGTGCCAGCAGCCCGCAGGGGCAAAACACTGAAGCTTTCTTT. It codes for CASSPQGQNTEAFF.

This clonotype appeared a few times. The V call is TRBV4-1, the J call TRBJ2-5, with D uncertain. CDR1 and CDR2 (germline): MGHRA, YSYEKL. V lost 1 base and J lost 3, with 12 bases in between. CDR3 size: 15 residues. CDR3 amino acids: CASSQALGTKETQYF. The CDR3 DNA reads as TGCGCCAGCAGCCAAGCTCTTGGCACCAAAGAGACCCAGTACTTC.

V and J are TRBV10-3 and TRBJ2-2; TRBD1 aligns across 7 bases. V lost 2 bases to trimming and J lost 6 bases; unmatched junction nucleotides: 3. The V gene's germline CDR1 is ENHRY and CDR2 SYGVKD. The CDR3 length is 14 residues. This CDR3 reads CAISEQGDPGELFF. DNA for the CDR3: TGTGCCATCAGTGAGCAGGGGGACCCCGGGGAGCTGTTTTTT.

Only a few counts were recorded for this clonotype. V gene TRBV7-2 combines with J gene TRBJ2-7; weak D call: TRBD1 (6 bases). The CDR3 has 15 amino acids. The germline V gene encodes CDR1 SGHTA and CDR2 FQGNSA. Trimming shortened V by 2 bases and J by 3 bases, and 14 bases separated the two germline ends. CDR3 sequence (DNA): TGTGCCAGCAGCTTATCTTCCGAGACAGGCTACGAGCAGTACTTC. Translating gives CASSLSSETGYEQYF.

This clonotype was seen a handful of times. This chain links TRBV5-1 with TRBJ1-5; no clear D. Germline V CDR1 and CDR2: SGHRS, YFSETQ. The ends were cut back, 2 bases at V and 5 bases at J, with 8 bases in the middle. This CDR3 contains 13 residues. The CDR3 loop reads CASSFLGDQPQHF. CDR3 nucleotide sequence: TGCGCCAGCAGCTTCTTGGGAGATCAGCCCCAGCATTTT. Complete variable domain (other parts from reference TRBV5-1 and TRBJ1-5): KAGVTQTPRYLIKTRGQQVTLSCSPISGHRSVSWYQQTPGQGLQFLFEYFSETQRNKGNFPGRFSGRQFSNSRSEMNVSTLELGDSALYLCASSFLGDQPQHFGDGTRLSIL.

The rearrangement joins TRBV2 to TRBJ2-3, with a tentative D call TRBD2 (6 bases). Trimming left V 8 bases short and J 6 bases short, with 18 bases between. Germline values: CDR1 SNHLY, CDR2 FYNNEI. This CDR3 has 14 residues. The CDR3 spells CASGGTQELDTQYF. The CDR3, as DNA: TGTGCCAGCGGGGGGACTCAAGAACTGGATACGCAGTATTTT.

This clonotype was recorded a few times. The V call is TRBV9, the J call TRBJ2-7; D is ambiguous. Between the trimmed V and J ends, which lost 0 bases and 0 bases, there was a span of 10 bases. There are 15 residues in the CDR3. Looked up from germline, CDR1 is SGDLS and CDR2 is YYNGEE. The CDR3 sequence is CASSVGGAPSYEQYF. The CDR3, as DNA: TGTGCCAGCAGCGTAGGTGGAGCCCCCTCCTACGAGCAGTACTTC. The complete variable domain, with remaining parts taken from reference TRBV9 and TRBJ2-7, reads DSGVTQTPKHLITATGQRVTLRCSPRSGDLSVYWYQQSLDQGLQFLIQYYNGEERAKGNILERFSAQQFPDLHSELNLSSLELGDSALYFCASSVGGAPSYEQYFGPGTRLTVT.

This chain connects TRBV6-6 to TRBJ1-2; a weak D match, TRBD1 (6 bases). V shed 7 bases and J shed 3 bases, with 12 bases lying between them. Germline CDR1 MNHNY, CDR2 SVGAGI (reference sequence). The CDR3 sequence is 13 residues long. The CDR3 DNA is TGTGCCAGCACTCCGACAGGAGACTATGGCTACACCTTC. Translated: CASTPTGDYGYTF.

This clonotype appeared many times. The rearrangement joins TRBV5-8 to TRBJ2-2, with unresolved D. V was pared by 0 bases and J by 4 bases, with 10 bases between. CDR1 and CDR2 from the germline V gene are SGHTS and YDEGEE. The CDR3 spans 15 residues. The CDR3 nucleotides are TGTGCCAGCAGCTTGGACTCGAACCCCACCGGGGAGCTGTTTTTT. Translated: CASSLDSNPTGELFF.

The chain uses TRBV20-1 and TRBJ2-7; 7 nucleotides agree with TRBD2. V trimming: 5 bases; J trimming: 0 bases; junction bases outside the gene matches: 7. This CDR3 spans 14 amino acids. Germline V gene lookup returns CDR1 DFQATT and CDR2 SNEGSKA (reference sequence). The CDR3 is CSAGQSGASYEQYF. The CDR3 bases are TGCAGTGCTGGCCAAAGCGGGGCCTCCTACGAGCAGTACTTC.

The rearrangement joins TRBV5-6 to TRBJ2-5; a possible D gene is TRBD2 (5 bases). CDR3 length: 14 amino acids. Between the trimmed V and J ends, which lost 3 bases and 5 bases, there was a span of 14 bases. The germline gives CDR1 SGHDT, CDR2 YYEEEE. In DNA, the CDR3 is TGTGCCAGCAGCTCCGGAGGTTCAAGGGAGACCCAGTACTTC. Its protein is CASSSGGSRETQYF.

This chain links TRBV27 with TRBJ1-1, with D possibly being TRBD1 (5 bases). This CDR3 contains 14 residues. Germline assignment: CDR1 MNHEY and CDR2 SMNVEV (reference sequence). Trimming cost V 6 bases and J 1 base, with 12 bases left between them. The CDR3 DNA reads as TGTGCCAGCAGGGGGTTAGGGACGAACACTGAAGCTTTCTTT. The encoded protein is CASRGLGTNTEAFF.

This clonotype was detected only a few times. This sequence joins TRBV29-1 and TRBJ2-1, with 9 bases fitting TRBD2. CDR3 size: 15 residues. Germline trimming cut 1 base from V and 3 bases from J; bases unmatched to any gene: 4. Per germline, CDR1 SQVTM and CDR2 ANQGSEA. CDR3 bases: TGCAGCGTTGAAGTTGCACTAGCGGGCTACAATGAGCAGTTCTTC. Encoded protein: CSVEVALAGYNEQFF.

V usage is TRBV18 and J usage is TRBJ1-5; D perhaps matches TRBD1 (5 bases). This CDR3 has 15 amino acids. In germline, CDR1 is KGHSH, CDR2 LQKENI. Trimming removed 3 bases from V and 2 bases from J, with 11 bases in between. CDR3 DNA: TGTGCCAGCTCACCTAGCGGGGGTGGCAATCAGCCCCAGCATTTT. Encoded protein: CASSPSGGGNQPQHF.

CDR3 protein: CASSLGQLTGELFF. The CDR3 DNA reads TGTGCCAGCAGTCTCGGACAGCTCACCGGGGAGCTGTTTTTT. The chain couples TRBV12-3 or TRBV12-4 to TRBJ2-2, with a tentative D call TRBD1 (6 bases). The CDR3 covers 14 residues. Trimming shortened V by 5 bases and J by 4 bases, and 11 bases separated the two germline ends.

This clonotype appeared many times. CDR3 sequence (DNA): TGCAGTATCAGGGGGGATAATTCACCCCTCCACTTT. It yields the protein CSIRGDNSPLHF. The chain links TRBV20-1 to TRBJ1-6; 7 nucleotides agree with TRBD1. CDR1 is DFQATT and CDR2 is SNEGSKA in the germline V gene (reference sequence). V shed 8 bases and J 5 bases; nucleotides not matched to a gene: 3. This CDR3 is 12 amino acids long.

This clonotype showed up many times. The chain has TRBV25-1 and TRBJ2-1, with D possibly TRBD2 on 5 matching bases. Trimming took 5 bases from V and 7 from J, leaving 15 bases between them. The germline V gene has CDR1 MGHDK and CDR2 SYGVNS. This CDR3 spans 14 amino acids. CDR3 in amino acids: CASSQGYSGNEQFF. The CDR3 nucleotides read TGTGCCAGCAGTCAAGGATACAGCGGTAATGAGCAGTTCTTC.